This section outlines one T cell receptor beta chain sequence together with its context. This sample is part of a study of human T cells and chemical hapten exposure. Background on the study: 2% DPC applied to a 2 cm by 2 cm arm area sensitized donors.

Each cDNA molecule in the library carried unique molecular identifiers. A single record per CDR3 protein comes from TCRdb applying MiXCR to the RACE reads. The sample shows 300,000 to 400,000 distinct CDR3 sequences, approximately 6.3% of them seen only once. Losses at the gene ends were 3 bases for V and 4 bases for J; bases not matched to a gene: 3. Germline CDR1 is MNHEY and CDR2 is SMNVEV (reference sequence). CDR3 length equals 14 residues. Documented time point: patch test 1, 2 weeks after DPC sensitization. Treatment: therapeutic diphenylcyclopropenone sensitization with weekly scalp DPC. This clonotype was sampled from a woman aged 18-29 years with alopecia areata. Some clones in this sample may be carry-over from other donors' samples. The sequencing here drew on whole blood, taken in connection with sensitization to the hapten diphenylcyclopropenone (DPC). The rearrangement links TRBV27 to TRBJ1-2; TRBD1 agrees at 9 bases. The CDR3, as DNA: TGTGCCAGCAGTTTTTTGGGACAGGGCTATGGCTACACCTTC. This encodes CASSFLGQGYGYTF.